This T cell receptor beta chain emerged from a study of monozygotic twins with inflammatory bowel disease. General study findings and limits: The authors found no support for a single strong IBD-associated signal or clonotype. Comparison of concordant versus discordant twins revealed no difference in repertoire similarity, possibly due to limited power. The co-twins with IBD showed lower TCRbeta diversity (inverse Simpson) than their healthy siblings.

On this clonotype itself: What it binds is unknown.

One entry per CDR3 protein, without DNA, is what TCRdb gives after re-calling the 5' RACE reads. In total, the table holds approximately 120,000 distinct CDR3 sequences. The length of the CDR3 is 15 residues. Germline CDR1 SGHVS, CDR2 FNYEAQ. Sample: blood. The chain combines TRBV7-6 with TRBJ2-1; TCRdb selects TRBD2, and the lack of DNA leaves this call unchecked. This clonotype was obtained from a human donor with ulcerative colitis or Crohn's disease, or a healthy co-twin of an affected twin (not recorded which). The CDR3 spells CASSRTQTRYNEQFF.